This TCR beta chain was retrieved from a study of beta chain features in type 1 diabetes. Study as a whole: Age, gender and cell yields were similar between patients and healthy donors. Whole-study findings and limits: Patients' naive, central memory and regulatory TCRB repertoires appeared more alike than those of healthy donors.

Germline assignment: CDR1 LNHDA and CDR2 SQIVND (reference sequence). This CDR3 comprises 15 residues. V lost 4 bases, J lost 9 bases, and 6 bases stayed unmatched. This clone has just a few counts. What it recognizes is unknown. Investigators reverse transcribed all isolated RNA, so they sequenced expressed TCRB transcripts. Clones were sequenced by immunoSEQ multiplex PCR, and TCRdb holds only the in-frame ones, with some missing. Of under 250,000 clones in the sample, around an eighth are singletons; the top ten hold around 0.025%. The J gene is TRBJ2-1, the V gene TRBV19, with 13 positions matching TRBD2. The TCR originated in a woman aged 40 to 50 in good health. Source material: naive CD4+ T cells from blood. The CDR3, as DNA: TGTGCCAGTAGTACACTAGCGGGGGGGTCTAGTGAGCAGTTCTTC. Translated, it gives CASSTLAGGSSEQFF.